Below, 20 T cell receptor beta chains from the same sample are listed, as sequenced in a study of spatial heterogeneity in lung cancer. Time point noted: sample taken at primary tumor resection. The authors sequenced whole RNA from tumor, nontumor lung or frozen PBMC without sorting. TCRdb redid the calling of the 5' RACE reads with MiXCR, one entry per CDR3 protein. The sample contains 75,000 to 85,000 distinct CDR3 sequences, around 21% of which appear only once. Sequenced material: PBMCs, taken at surgery. These TCRs come from a male donor with early-stage non-small cell lung cancer.

In its sample, this clonotype was seen a few times. The J gene is TRBJ2-5, the V gene TRBV6-1; D perhaps matches TRBD1 (5 bases). Germline V gene lookup returns CDR1 MNHNS and CDR2 SASEGT. V was cut by 10 bases and J by 2 bases, with 17 bases left in between. The CDR3 covers 14 residues. The CDR3 region has the DNA TGTGCCACCACCTCCAGACAGCCGCAAGAGACCCAGTACTTC. It specifies CATTSRQPQETQYF.

Ten or more counts support this clonotype. V usage is TRBV27 and J usage is TRBJ2-2; tentatively, D is TRBD1 or TRBD2 (6 bases each). This CDR3 is built from 14 residues. Trimming shortened V by 4 bases and J by 4 bases, and 10 bases separated the two germline ends. The V gene's germline CDR1 is MNHEY and CDR2 SMNVEV (reference sequence). CDR3 nucleotide sequence: TGTGCCAGCAGTTGGGGGGCGAGCACCGGGGAGCTGTTTTTT. Its protein product is CASSWGASTGELFF.

This clonotype was counted a few times. V is TRBV28 and J is TRBJ1-3; perhaps TRBD1 as D (6 bases). V lost 4 bases to trimming and J lost 0 bases, with 7 bases between them. The V gene's germline CDR1 is MDHEN and CDR2 SYDVKM. The CDR3 runs to 14 residues. The CDR3: CASSSGVSGNTIYF. In nucleotides, the CDR3 is TGTGCCAGCAGTTCAGGGGTCTCTGGAAACACCATATATTTT. Supplemented by reference TRBV28 and TRBJ1-3, the full variable domain reads DVKVTQSSRYLVKRTGEKVFLECVQDMDHENMFWYRQDPGLGLRLIYFSYDVKMKEKGDIPEGYSVSREKKERFSLILESASTNQTSMYLCASSSGVSGNTIYFGEGSWLTVV.

This clonotype occurred a few times. The genes are TRBV5-1 and TRBJ2-5; no firm D call. The CDR3 is made up of 15 amino acids. Deletions cut 0 bases from V and 1 base from J, with 10 bases between. Germline assignment: CDR1 SGHRS and CDR2 YFSETQ. The CDR3: CASSLGSESQETQYF. The CDR3 DNA reads as TGCGCCAGCAGCTTGGGAAGCGAATCCCAAGAGACCCAGTACTTC.

Many counts were recorded for this clonotype. The gene calls are TRBV10-3 and TRBJ2-6; 8 bases fit TRBD2. The germline V gene encodes CDR1 ENHRY and CDR2 SYGVKD. CDR3 length: 17 residues. V shed 5 bases and J 2 bases; nucleotides not matched to a gene: 8. The CDR3 loop reads CAISPGLAEPGANVLTF. CDR3 DNA: TGTGCCATCAGTCCTGGACTAGCCGAACCTGGGGCCAACGTCCTGACTTTC.

The chain is built from TRBV20-1 and TRBJ1-5; D call uncertain. Germline V CDR1 and CDR2: DFQATT, SNEGSKA (reference sequence). V was cut by 5 bases and J by 0 bases, with 11 bases left in between. The CDR3 is 14 residues long. The CDR3 bases are TGCAGTGCTTCTCAGATCGATAGCAATCAGCCCCAGCATTTT. Amino acid sequence: CSASQIDSNQPQHF.

The V gene is TRBV29-1, the J gene TRBJ1-1; no definite D call. CDR3 length equals 13 residues. Germline V gene lookup returns CDR1 SQVTM and CDR2 ANQGSEA. V was cut by 2 bases and J by 1 base, with 8 bases left in between. CDR3: CSVEIVQNTEAFF. The CDR3 bases are TGCAGCGTTGAAATCGTTCAGAACACTGAAGCTTTCTTT.

V gene TRBV29-1 combines with J gene TRBJ2-7; 10 bases map to TRBD2. The germline V gene encodes CDR1 SQVTM and CDR2 ANQGSEA. Trimming at V came to 3 bases and at J to 0 bases, leaving 2 bases not matched to a gene. The CDR3 consists of 14 residues. CDR3 nucleotide sequence: TGCAGCGTTGATCAGCGGGGGGGCTCCTACGAGCAGTACTTC. Translating it yields CSVDQRGGSYEQYF.

This clonotype was observed a few times. The chain's CDR3 is CASSPATSGSTGELFF. CDR3 in DNA: TGTGCCAGCTCACCAGCGACTAGCGGGAGCACCGGGGAGCTGTTTTTT. The genes are TRBV18 and TRBJ2-2; TRBD2 matches at 12 bases. The CDR3 extends over 16 amino acids. CDR1 and CDR2 (germline): KGHSH, LQKENI. V gave up 2 bases and J gave up 4 bases; unmatched junction bases: 2. The variable domain in full, completed from reference TRBV18 and TRBJ2-2, reads NAGVMQNPRHLVRRRGQEARLRCSPMKGHSHVYWYRQLPEEGLKFMVYLQKENIIDESGMPKERFSAEFPKEGPSILRIQQVVRGDSAAYFCASSPATSGSTGELFFGEGSRLTVL.

This clonotype was seen a few times. This chain joins TRBV15 and TRBJ2-2; D may match TRBD1 or TRBD2 (5 bases each). CDR1 is LNHNV, CDR2 YYDKDF, per germline (reference sequence). Trimming removed 5 bases from V and 2 bases from J, with 12 bases in between. The CDR3 is 15 residues long. The CDR3 DNA sequence: TGTGCCACCAGCTGGGGGACCGGCAACACCGGGGAGCTGTTTTTT. It translates to CATSWGTGNTGELFF.

The table lists this clonotype with many counts. The genes are TRBV9 and TRBJ2-3; 8 bases line up with TRBD2. The CDR3 has 16 amino acids. V was pared by 0 bases and J by 4 bases, with 7 bases of the junction left unmatched. The germline V gene has CDR1 SGDLS and CDR2 YYNGEE. CDR3 sequence reads: CASSVGGGGIADTQYF. DNA for the CDR3: TGTGCCAGCAGCGTAGGCGGCGGGGGGATAGCAGATACGCAGTATTTT.

This clonotype appeared a few times. The V gene is TRBV12-5, the J gene TRBJ2-7; D gene uncertain. Germline V gene lookup returns CDR1 LGHNT and CDR2 FRNRAP. The CDR3 contains 13 residues. The V gene lost 1 base and the J gene lost 3 bases, with 7 bases spanning the gap. CDR3 coding DNA: TGTGCTAGTGGTTTGGATATAGTCTACGAGCAGTACTTC. Encoded protein: CASGLDIVYEQYF.

This clonotype was seen at least ten times. The chain employs TRBV4-1 and TRBJ2-1; TRBD1 matches at 11 bases. The CDR3 contains 15 residues. Germline loops: CDR1 MGHRA, CDR2 YSYEKL. The J segment lost 8 bases and the V segment lost 0 bases, leaving 3 bases of the junction unmatched. The CDR3 sequence: CASSQEGQGADEQFF. CDR3 nucleotides: TGCGCCAGCAGCCAAGAAGGACAGGGGGCAGATGAGCAGTTCTTC.

This clonotype was picked up many times. The genes are TRBV11-2 and TRBJ2-7; the match to TRBD1 covers 7 bases. V was clipped by 3 bases and J by 1 base; unmatched bases: 6. Germline values: CDR1 SGHAT, CDR2 FQNNGV. The length of the CDR3 is 15 residues. CDR3 region: CASSFPDRVSYEQYF. DNA for the CDR3: TGTGCCAGCAGCTTCCCCGACAGGGTTTCCTACGAGCAGTACTTC.

This clonotype was observed many times. The chain uses TRBV18 and TRBJ2-3; D gene uncertain. CDR1 KGHSH and CDR2 LQKENI come from the germline V gene. The CDR3 is 14 amino acids. Between the trimmed V and J ends, which lost 2 bases and 6 bases, there was a span of 12 bases. CDR3 sequence (DNA): TGTGCCAGCTCACCAGGCATGCTGTGGGATACGCAGTATTTT. The encoded protein is CASSPGMLWDTQYF.

The gene calls are TRBV9 and TRBJ2-6, with 9 positions matching TRBD1. The CDR3 extends over 18 amino acids. V shed 4 bases, J shed 0 bases, and the junction held 8 bases outside the gene matches. Germline V gene sequence: CDR1 SGDLS, CDR2 YYNGEE. The DNA for the CDR3 is TGTGCCAGCAGCATCGCCGGGACAGGGACCTCTGGGGCCAACGTCCTGACTTTC. Protein: CASSIAGTGTSGANVLTF.

This clonotype was observed a few times. The chain joins TRBV12-3 or TRBV12-4 to TRBJ2-5, with TRBD2 matching over 12 bases. V shed 6 bases and J 6 bases; nucleotides not matched to a gene: 8. This CDR3 contains 15 residues. CDR3: CASRASGGAEKTQYF. CDR3 sequence (DNA): TGTGCCAGCAGGGCTAGCGGGGGGGCGGAGAAGACCCAGTACTTC.

The chain has TRBV6-2 or TRBV6-3 and TRBJ2-1; 7 positions match TRBD2. Germline assignment: CDR1 MNHEY and CDR2 SVGEGT. The CDR3 sequence is 14 residues long. V was pared by 6 bases and J by 3 bases, with 5 bases of the junction left unmatched. This chain's CDR3 is CASRVGGSYNEQFF. DNA for the CDR3: TGTGCCAGCAGGGTCGGGGGGAGCTACAATGAGCAGTTCTTC.

J is TRBJ1-5 and V is TRBV7-2; maybe TRBD1 (5 bases). The V end lost 2 bases, the J end lost 0 bases, and 8 bases lay between the germline ends. CDR1 is SGHTA, CDR2 FQGNSA, per germline. CDR3 length equals 15 residues. The DNA of the CDR3 is TGTGCCAGCAGCTTAATGGGGGATAGCAATCAGCCCCAGCATTTT. Its protein is CASSLMGDSNQPQHF. The full variable domain, its missing parts supplied by reference TRBV7-2 and TRBJ1-5, is GAGVSQSPSNKVTEKGKDVELRCDPISGHTALYWYRQSLGQGLEFLIYFQGNSAPDKSGLPSDRFSAERTGGSVSTLTIQRTQQEDSAVYLCASSLMGDSNQPQHFGDGTRLSIL.

This chain uses TRBV11-2 with TRBJ2-3; D is possibly TRBD1 or TRBD2 (6 bases each). Trimming pared 5 bases from V and 5 bases from J, leaving 17 bases between. The length of the CDR3 is 15 residues. Germline CDR1 is SGHAT and CDR2 is FQNNGV. Here the CDR3 reads CASSPMGGRIDTQYF. For the CDR3, the DNA is TGTGCCAGCAGCCCGATGGGGGGCCGAATAGATACGCAGTATTTT.